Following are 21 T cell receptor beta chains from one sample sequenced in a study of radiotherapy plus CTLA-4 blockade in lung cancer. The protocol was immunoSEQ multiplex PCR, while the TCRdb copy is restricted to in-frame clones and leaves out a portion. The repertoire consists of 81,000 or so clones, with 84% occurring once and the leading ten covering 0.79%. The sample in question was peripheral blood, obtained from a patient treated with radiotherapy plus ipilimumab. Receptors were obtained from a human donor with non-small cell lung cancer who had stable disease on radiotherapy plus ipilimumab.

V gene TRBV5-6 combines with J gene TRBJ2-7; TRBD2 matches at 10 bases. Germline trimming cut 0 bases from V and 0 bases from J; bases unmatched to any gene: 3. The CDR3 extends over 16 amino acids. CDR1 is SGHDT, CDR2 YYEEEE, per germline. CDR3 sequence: CASSLELAGTSYEQYF. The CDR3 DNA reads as TGTGCCAGCAGCTTGGAACTAGCGGGAACCTCCTACGAGCAGTACTTC. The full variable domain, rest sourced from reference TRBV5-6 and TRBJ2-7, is DAGVTQSPTHLIKTRGQQVTLRCSPKSGHDTVSWYQQALGQGPQFIFQYYEEEERQRGNFPDRFSGHQFPNYSSELNVNALLLGDSALYLCASSLELAGTSYEQYFGPGTRLTVT.

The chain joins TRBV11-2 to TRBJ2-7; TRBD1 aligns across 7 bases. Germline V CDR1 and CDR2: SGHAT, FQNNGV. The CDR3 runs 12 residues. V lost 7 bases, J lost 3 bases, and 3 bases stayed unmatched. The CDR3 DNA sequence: TGTGCCAGCACCGCAGGGGGCTACGAGCAGTACTTC. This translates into CASTAGGYEQYF.

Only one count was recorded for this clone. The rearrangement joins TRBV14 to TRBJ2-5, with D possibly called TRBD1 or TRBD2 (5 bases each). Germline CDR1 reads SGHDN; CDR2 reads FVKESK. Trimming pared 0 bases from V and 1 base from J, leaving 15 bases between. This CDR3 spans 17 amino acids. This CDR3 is CASSQDLGAGLQETQYF. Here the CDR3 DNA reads TGTGCCAGCAGCCAAGATCTAGGGGCGGGCCTCCAAGAGACCCAGTACTTC.

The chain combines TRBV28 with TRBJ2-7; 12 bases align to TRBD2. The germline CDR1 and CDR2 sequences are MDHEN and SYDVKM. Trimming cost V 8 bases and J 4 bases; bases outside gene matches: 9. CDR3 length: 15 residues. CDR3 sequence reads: CASAGTGTSGYEQYF. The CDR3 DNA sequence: TGTGCCAGCGCTGGAACCGGGACTAGCGGGTACGAGCAGTACTTC.

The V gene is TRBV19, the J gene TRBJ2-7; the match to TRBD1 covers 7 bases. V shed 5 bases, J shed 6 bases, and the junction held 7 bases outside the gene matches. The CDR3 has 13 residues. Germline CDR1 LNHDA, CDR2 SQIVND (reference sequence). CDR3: CASSVNPGGEQYF. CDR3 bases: TGTGCCAGTAGTGTCAACCCAGGGGGCGAGCAGTACTTC.

CDR3 sequence: CSERRQGRPGNTIYF. The CDR3 DNA reads TGCAGCGAGAGAAGACAGGGGAGACCTGGAAACACCATATATTTT. The genes are TRBV29-1 and TRBJ1-3; 8 bases align to TRBD1. Per the germline V gene, CDR1 is SQVTM and CDR2 is ANQGSEA. This CDR3 region has 15 residues. Trimming cost V 7 bases and J 2 bases; bases outside gene matches: 10.

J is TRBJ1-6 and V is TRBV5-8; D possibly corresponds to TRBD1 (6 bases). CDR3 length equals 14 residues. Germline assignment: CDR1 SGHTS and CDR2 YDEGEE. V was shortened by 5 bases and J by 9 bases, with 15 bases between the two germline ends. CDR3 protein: CASSLTGFTSPLHF. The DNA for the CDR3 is TGTGCCAGCAGTCTCACAGGGTTTACTTCACCCCTCCACTTT.

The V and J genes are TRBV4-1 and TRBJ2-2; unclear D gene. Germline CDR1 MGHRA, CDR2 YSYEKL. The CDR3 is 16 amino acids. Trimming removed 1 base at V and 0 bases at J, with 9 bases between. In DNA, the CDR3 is TGCGCCAGCAGCCAAGCCTCAGGACCGAACACCGGGGAGCTGTTTTTT. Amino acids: CASSQASGPNTGELFF.

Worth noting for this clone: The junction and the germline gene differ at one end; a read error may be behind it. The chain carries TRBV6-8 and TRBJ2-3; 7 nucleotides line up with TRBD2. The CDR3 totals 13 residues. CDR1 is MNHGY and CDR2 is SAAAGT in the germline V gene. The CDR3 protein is CGLGGNSTDTQYF. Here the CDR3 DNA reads TGCGGTTTGGGGGGGAATAGCACAGATACGCAGTATTTT.

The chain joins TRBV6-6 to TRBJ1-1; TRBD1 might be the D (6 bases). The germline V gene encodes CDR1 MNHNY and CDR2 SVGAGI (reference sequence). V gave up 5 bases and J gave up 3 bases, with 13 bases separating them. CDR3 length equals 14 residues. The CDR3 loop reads CASSAKAGDTEAFF. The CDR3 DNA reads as TGTGCCAGCAGTGCGAAAGCAGGGGACACTGAAGCTTTCTTT.

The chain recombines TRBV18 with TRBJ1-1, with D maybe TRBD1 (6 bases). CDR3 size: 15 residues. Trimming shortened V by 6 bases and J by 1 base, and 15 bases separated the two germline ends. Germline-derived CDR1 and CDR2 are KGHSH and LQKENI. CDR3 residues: CASSPGTHQNTEAFF. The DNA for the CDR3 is TGTGCCAGCTCCCCCGGGACACACCAGAACACTGAAGCTTTCTTT.

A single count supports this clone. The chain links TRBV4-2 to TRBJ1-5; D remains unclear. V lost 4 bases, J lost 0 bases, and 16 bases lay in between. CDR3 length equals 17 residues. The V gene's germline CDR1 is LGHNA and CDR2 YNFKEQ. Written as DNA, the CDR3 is TGTGCCAGCAGCCCTCAAGGAGGGTACTATAGCAATCAGCCCCAGCATTTT. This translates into CASSPQGGYYSNQPQHF.

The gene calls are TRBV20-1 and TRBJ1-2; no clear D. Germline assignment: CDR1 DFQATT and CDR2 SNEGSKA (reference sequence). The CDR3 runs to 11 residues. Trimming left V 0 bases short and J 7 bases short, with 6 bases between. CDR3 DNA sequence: TGCAGTGCTAGAGATTCTGCTGGCTACACCTTC. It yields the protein CSARDSAGYTF.

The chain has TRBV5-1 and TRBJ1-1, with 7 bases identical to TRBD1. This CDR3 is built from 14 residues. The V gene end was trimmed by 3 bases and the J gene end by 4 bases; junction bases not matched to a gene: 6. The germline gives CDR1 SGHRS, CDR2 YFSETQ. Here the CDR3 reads CASSYRGGGTEAFF. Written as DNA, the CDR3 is TGCGCCAGCAGCTACAGGGGTGGTGGCACTGAAGCTTTCTTT.

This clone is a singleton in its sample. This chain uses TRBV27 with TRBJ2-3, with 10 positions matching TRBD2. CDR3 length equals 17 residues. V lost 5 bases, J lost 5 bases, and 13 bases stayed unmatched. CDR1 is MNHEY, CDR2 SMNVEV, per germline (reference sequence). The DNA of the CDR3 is TGTGCCAGCAGTGTACCGGCTCGACTAGCGGGCAGAGATACGCAGTATTTT. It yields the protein CASSVPARLAGRDTQYF.

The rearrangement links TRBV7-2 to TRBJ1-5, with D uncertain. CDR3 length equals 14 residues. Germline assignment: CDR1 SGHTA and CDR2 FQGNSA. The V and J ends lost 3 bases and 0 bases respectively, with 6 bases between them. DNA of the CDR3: TGTGCCAGCAGCTTTGGATTTAGCAATCAGCCCCAGCATTTT. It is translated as CASSFGFSNQPQHF.

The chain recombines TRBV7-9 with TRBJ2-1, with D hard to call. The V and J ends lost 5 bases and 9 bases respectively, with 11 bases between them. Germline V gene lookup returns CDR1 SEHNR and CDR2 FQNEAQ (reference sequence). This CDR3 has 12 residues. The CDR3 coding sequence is TGTGCCAGCAGCCTAGATAAGGGTGAGCAGTTCTTC. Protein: CASSLDKGEQFF.

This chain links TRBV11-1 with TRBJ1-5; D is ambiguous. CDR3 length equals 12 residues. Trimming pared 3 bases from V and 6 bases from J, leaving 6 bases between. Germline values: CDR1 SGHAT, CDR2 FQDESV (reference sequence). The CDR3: CASSFRFQPQHF. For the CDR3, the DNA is TGTGCCAGCAGCTTTCGATTTCAGCCCCAGCATTTT.

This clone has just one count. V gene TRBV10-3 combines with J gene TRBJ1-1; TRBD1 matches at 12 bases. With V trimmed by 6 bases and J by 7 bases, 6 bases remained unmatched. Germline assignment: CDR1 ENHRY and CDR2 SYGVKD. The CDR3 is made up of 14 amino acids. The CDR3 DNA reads TGTGCCATCAGAACGGGACAGGGGGCTGATGAAGCTTTCTTT. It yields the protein CAIRTGQGADEAFF.

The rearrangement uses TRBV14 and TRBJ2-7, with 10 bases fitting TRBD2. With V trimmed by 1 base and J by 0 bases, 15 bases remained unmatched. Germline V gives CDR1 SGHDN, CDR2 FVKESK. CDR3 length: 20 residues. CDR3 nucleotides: TGTGCCAGCAGCCAAGGGCGACAGAGGGGGACTAGCGCGAGCTCCTACGAGCAGTACTTC. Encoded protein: CASSQGRQRGTSASSYEQYF.

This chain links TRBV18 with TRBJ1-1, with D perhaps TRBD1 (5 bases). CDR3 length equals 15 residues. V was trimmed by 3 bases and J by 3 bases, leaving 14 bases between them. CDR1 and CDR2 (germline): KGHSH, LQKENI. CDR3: CASSPRQNYYTEAFF. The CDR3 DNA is TGTGCCAGCTCACCTAGACAGAACTACTACACTGAAGCTTTCTTT.